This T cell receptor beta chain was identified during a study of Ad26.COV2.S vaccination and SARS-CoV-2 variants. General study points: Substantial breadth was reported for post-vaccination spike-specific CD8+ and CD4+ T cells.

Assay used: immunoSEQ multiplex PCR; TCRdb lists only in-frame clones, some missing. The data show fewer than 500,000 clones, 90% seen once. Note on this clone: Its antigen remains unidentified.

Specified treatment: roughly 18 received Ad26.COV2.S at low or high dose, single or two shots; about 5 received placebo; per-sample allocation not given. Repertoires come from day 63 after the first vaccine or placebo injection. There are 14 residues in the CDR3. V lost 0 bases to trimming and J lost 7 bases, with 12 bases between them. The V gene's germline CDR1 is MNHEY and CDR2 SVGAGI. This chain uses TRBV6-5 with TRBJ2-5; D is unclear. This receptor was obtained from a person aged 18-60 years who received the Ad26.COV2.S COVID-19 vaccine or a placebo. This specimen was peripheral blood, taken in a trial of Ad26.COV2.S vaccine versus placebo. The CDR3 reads CASSYSATVGTQYF. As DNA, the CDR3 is TGTGCCAGCAGTTACTCGGCCACGGTGGGGACCCAGTACTTC.